These T cell receptor beta chains were read from a single sample in a study of regulatory T cells in long-lasting Graves disease. TCRdb reanalysed the multiplex PCR reads using MiXCR and keeps one entry per CDR3 protein. Of roughly 510,000 distinct CDR3 sequences in the sample, about 16% were seen once. Another study also made use of these data, one on T cells in Graves' hyperthyroidism and ophthalmopathy.

Sample: peripheral blood mononuclear cells (PBMCs), taken at new diagnosis, from a patient treated with antithyroid drugs. These receptors were collected from a man younger than 30 with Graves disease. Both conserved end residues are part of each CDR3. The D gene is left open where the match is weak. Clone size is stated in some rows and not others, as once, few, many or a class when expanded.

size: many
J: TRBJ2-5
V: TRBV28
D: TRBD2
DNA: TGTGCCAGCAGAACCGCGGGAGGATCCCAAGAGACCCAGTACTTC
CDR3: CASRTAGGSQETQYF

size: many
J: TRBJ2-2
V: TRBV20-1
D: .
DNA: TGCAGTGCACTCTCCGGGGAGCTGTTTTTT
CDR3: CSALSGELFF

size: few
J: TRBJ2-5
V: TRBV12-3/TRBV12-4
D: TRBD1
DNA: TGTGCCAGCAGCTCATACCGGGACAGGGGGCAAGAGACCCAGTACTTC
CDR3: CASSSYRDRGQETQYF

size: many
J: TRBJ1-2
V: TRBV12-3/TRBV12-4
D: .
DNA: TGTGCCAGCAGTTTGAGGAGAGCAATTGGAGGCTATGGCTACACCTTC
CDR3: CASSLRRAIGGYGYTF

size: .
J: TRBJ2-4
V: TRBV27
D: .
DNA: TGTGCCAGCGGCCTTTTGGATAAAAACATTCAGTACTTC
CDR3: CASGLLDKNIQYF

size: .
J: TRBJ1-4
V: TRBV9
D: TRBD1
DNA: TGTGCCAGCAGCCTAGGACAGGGAGAAAATGAAAAACTGTTTTTT
CDR3: CASSLGQGENEKLFF

size: many
J: TRBJ2-2
V: TRBV11-2
D: .
DNA: TGTGCCAGCAGCTTGGAGTACGAACAAAACACCGGGGAGCTGTTTTTT
CDR3: CASSLEYEQNTGELFF

size: many
J: TRBJ1-6
V: TRBV28
D: TRBD1
DNA: TGTGCCAGCAGTTTAGGACAGGGGGCATATAATTCACCCCTCCACTTT
CDR3: CASSLGQGAYNSPLHF

size: many
J: TRBJ2-5
V: TRBV6-2/TRBV6-3
D: TRBD2
DNA: TGTGCCAGCAACCACCCCCCTAGCGGGACCCAGTACTTC
CDR3: CASNHPPSGTQYF

size: .
J: TRBJ2-7
V: TRBV18
D: .
DNA: TGTGCCAGCTCGCTAAAGACAGGCATCTACGAGCAGTACTTC
CDR3: CASSLKTGIYEQYF

size: few
J: TRBJ2-2
V: TRBV20-1
D: .
DNA: TGCAGTGCTAGGGGGCGGCGTGGGGAGCTGTTTTTT
CDR3: CSARGRRGELFF

size: many
J: TRBJ2-1
V: TRBV28
D: TRBD2
DNA: TGTGCCAGCAGCAAGCGGGGCGGGATCTACAATGAGCAGTTCTTC
CDR3: CASSKRGGIYNEQFF

size: .
J: TRBJ2-3
V: TRBV20-1
D: TRBD2
DNA: TGCAGTGCTAATTCTCCTAGCGGGAGCACAGATACGCAGTATTTT
CDR3: CSANSPSGSTDTQYF

size: few
J: TRBJ1-4
V: TRBV6-2/TRBV6-3
D: .
DNA: TGTGCCATCAGTGAGTCAGGCGCCGGGGGGGATGAAAAACTGTTTTTT
CDR3: CAISESGAGGDEKLFF

size: .
J: TRBJ2-5
V: TRBV3-1
D: TRBD2
DNA: TGTGCCAGCAGCCAAACTAGCGGGCGAGAAGAGACCCAGTACTTC
CDR3: CASSQTSGREETQYF

size: .
J: TRBJ2-3
V: TRBV11-2
D: TRBD2
DNA: TGTGCCAGCAGCCTACACCCAACCCCCCGGCGGGAGGAAGGTGTTCGGGGCACAGATACGCAGTATTTT
CDR3: CASSLHPTPRREEGVRGTDTQYF

size: .
J: TRBJ1-2
V: TRBV27
D: .
DNA: TGTGCCAGCAGTTTAGGGGGCCGGGGGGCTACTGGCTACACCTTC
CDR3: CASSLGGRGATGYTF

size: many
J: TRBJ2-3
V: TRBV2
D: TRBD2
DNA: TGTGCCAGCAGTCGTAGCGGGAGAGAGTCCGCAGATACGCAGTATTTT
CDR3: CASSRSGRESADTQYF

size: many
J: TRBJ1-6
V: TRBV2
D: .
DNA: TGTGCCAGCAGCGTGGCTTGGACGGATAATTCACCCCTCCACTTT
CDR3: CASSVAWTDNSPLHF

size: few
J: TRBJ2-2
V: TRBV27
D: TRBD1
DNA: TGTGCCAGCAGTTCTTCACGGGGACAGTCTCAAACAGGACGATGGGACGGGGAGCTGTTTTTT
CDR3: CASSSSRGQSQTGRWDGELFF

size: few
J: TRBJ1-3
V: TRBV6-1
D: .
DNA: TGTGCCAGCAGTACCATGAGCTCTGGAAACACCATATATTTT
CDR3: CASSTMSSGNTIYF

size: .
J: TRBJ2-1
V: TRBV6-1
D: TRBD1
DNA: TGTGCCAGCACGCCAGGACAGGGTCGGGAGCAGTTCTTC
CDR3: CASTPGQGREQFF

size: few
J: TRBJ2-7
V: TRBV28
D: .
DNA: TGTGCCAGCAGTTTTTCTGGAAGGGGCTATAACTCCTACGAGCAGTACTTC
CDR3: CASSFSGRGYNSYEQYF

size: few
J: TRBJ2-3
V: TRBV6-2/TRBV6-3
D: .
DNA: TGTGCCAGCAGTTCCCCCCTCGGCACAGATACGCAGTATTTT
CDR3: CASSSPLGTDTQYF

size: few
J: TRBJ2-3
V: TRBV9
D: TRBD1
DNA: TGTGCCAGCAGCGTAGTGGGGACAGTCCCGGATACGCAGTATTTT
CDR3: CASSVVGTVPDTQYF

size: .
J: TRBJ2-1
V: TRBV30
D: .
DNA: TGTGCCTGGAGCGACAACCTGTCTGGGGAGTTCTTC
CDR3: CAWSDNLSGEFF

size: .
J: TRBJ2-3
V: TRBV20-1
D: .
DNA: TGCAGTGCTAGAGTCCCTCCTACGACAGATACGCAGTATTTT
CDR3: CSARVPPTTDTQYF

size: .
J: TRBJ1-4
V: TRBV19
D: .
DNA: TGTGCCAGTAGGGGGACGGAATGGTCTAATGAAAAACTGTTTTTT
CDR3: CASRGTEWSNEKLFF

size: .
J: TRBJ1-5
V: TRBV2
D: .
DNA: TGTGCCAGCAGTGTCCAGGGACTAAGCAATCAGCCCCAGCATTTT
CDR3: CASSVQGLSNQPQHF

size: many
J: TRBJ2-5
V: TRBV12-3/TRBV12-4
D: .
DNA: TGTGCCAGCAGTTCACAGGGGGGGACGGAGACCCAGTACTTC
CDR3: CASSSQGGTETQYF

size: .
J: TRBJ1-1
V: TRBV10-1
D: .
DNA: TGCGCCAGCAGTGAGTCGGGGGGCTCTGAAGCTTTCTTT
CDR3: CASSESGGSEAFF

size: few
J: TRBJ2-7
V: TRBV28
D: TRBD1
DNA: TGTGCCAGCAGTGAAGCCCCGGGACAGGGCTACGAGCAGTACTTC
CDR3: CASSEAPGQGYEQYF

size: .
J: TRBJ1-5
V: TRBV20-1
D: .
DNA: TGCAGTGCCTTAGACAGCTATAGCAATCAGCCCCAGCATTTT
CDR3: CSALDSYSNQPQHF

size: .
J: TRBJ1-1
V: TRBV15
D: TRBD1
DNA: TGTGCCACCAGCCCTCCTAACTCCGGGACAGCGAACACTGAAGCTTTCTTT
CDR3: CATSPPNSGTANTEAFF

size: .
J: TRBJ2-7
V: TRBV7-2
D: TRBD2
DNA: TGTGCCAGCAGCCCTAGACCGGGAGGCGGTTCCTACGAGCAGTACTTC
CDR3: CASSPRPGGGSYEQYF

size: few
J: TRBJ1-1
V: TRBV11-1
D: .
DNA: TGTGCCAGCAGTCGGGCCCAGGGACTGACAGCTTTCTTT
CDR3: CASSRAQGLTAFF

size: many
J: TRBJ2-7
V: TRBV27
D: .
DNA: TGTGCCAGCAGTCCACTTGGGGGGCTCGAGCAGTACTTC
CDR3: CASSPLGGLEQYF

size: .
J: TRBJ2-5
V: TRBV30
D: .
DNA: TGTGCCTGGAGTGTGTGGAACCAAGAGACCCAGTACTTC
CDR3: CAWSVWNQETQYF

size: .
J: TRBJ2-7
V: TRBV20-1
D: TRBD2
DNA: TGCAGCTTTATAAGCGGGAGGGTATCCTACGAGCAGTACTTC
CDR3: CSFISGRVSYEQYF

size: few
J: TRBJ1-3
V: TRBV28
D: .
DNA: TGTGCCAGCAGCTATACCCGGACCACCTCTGGAAACACCATATATTTT
CDR3: CASSYTRTTSGNTIYF

size: .
J: TRBJ2-7
V: TRBV11-1
D: TRBD1
DNA: TGTGCCAGCAGCTTCTTGACCGGGACAGGGGGCTGGTACGAGCAGCACTTC
CDR3: CASSFLTGTGGWYEQHF

size: .
J: TRBJ1-1
V: TRBV7-9
D: .
DNA: TGTGCCAGCAGCTTAAAGACCATCACGAACACTGAAGCTTTCTTT
CDR3: CASSLKTITNTEAFF

size: .
J: TRBJ2-1
V: TRBV9
D: TRBD2
DNA: TGTGCCAGCAGCGCCCCGGGACTCGGACTAGGCGAGCAGTTCTTC
CDR3: CASSAPGLGLGEQFF

size: few
J: TRBJ1-1
V: TRBV2
D: .
DNA: TGTGCCGCCCGACGGGTTTACACTGAAGCTTTCTTT
CDR3: CAARRVYTEAFF

size: .
J: TRBJ2-2
V: TRBV3-1
D: TRBD1
DNA: TGTGCCAGCAGCCTCCTGGTGGGACAGAAAAGGGGCAACACCGGGGAGCTGTTTTTT
CDR3: CASSLLVGQKRGNTGELFF

size: once
J: TRBJ1-1
V: TRBV19
D: TRBD1
DNA: TGTGCCAGTAGTAACCAGGGGGCGTTCACTGAAGCTTTCTTT
CDR3: CASSNQGAFTEAFF

size: few
J: TRBJ2-7
V: TRBV7-9
D: .
DNA: TGTGCCAGCACTTCAGGGGGGCAACCCTACGAGCAGTACTTC
CDR3: CASTSGGQPYEQYF

size: many
J: TRBJ1-1
V: TRBV20-1
D: .
DNA: TGCAGTGCTAGAGACGTACAGGGATACACTGAAGCTTTCTTT
CDR3: CSARDVQGYTEAFF

size: few
J: TRBJ1-2
V: TRBV24-1
D: TRBD1
DNA: TGTGCCACCAGTGACTCTACAGGGGGCGCAGGAGGCTACACCTTC
CDR3: CATSDSTGGAGGYTF

size: many
J: TRBJ2-5
V: TRBV24-1
D: TRBD1
DNA: TGTGCCGTCAGGGGGTCAGGAGAGACCCAGTACTTC
CDR3: CAVRGSGETQYF

size: few
J: TRBJ2-3
V: TRBV29-1
D: TRBD1
DNA: TGCAGCGGCCACAGGGACAGGGATACGCAGTATTTT
CDR3: CSGHRDRDTQYF

size: many
J: TRBJ2-3
V: TRBV20-1
D: .
DNA: TGCAGTGCTAGAGGGGGGAGGCCGTCAGATACGCAGTATTTT
CDR3: CSARGGRPSDTQYF

size: few
J: TRBJ2-5
V: TRBV25-1
D: .
DNA: TGTGCCAGCCTGGCTAAGGGTATCGAGACCCAGTACTTC
CDR3: CASLAKGIETQYF